Listed below are T cell receptor beta chains from one sample, sequenced in a study of blood T cell repertoires in COVID-19. Repertoires were generated with immunoSEQ multiplex PCR, while TCRdb's copy carries only in-frame clones and drops some. Of tens of thousands of clones in the sample, around 90% were seen once. The sequencing sample was made of peripheral blood. The receptors derive from a woman older than 75 in a cohort sampled during active or convalescent COVID-19. Both conserved end residues are trimmed from each CDR3. Fields, in order: V gene, D gene, J gene, CDR3 protein. The D gene is left open where the match is weak.

V: TRBV2
D: TRBD1
J: TRBJ1-1
CDR3: ASTDRGSEAF

V: TRBV5-1
D: TRBD2
J: TRBJ2-2
CDR3: ASSLVPSGYTGELF

V: TRBV9
D: NA
J: TRBJ1-2
CDR3: ASSLAGYGYT

V: TRBV6-5
D: TRBD1
J: TRBJ2-1
CDR3: ASSRTGGSYNEQF

V: TRBV7-9
D: TRBD2
J: TRBJ2-3
CDR3: ASSLRGGLAASTDTQY

V: TRBV7-2
D: NA
J: TRBJ1-4
CDR3: ASSSMDRTNEKLF

V: TRBV19
D: TRBD2
J: TRBJ2-1
CDR3: ASSIRTSGRWSYNEQF

V: TRBV6-5
D: NA
J: TRBJ1-5
CDR3: ASSLIMNQPQH

V: TRBV7-3
D: TRBD1
J: TRBJ2-2
CDR3: ASSPGTGNTGELF

V: TRBV12-3/TRBV12-4
D: NA
J: TRBJ1-1
CDR3: ASSLRNTEAF

V: TRBV28
D: TRBD1
J: TRBJ1-2
CDR3: ASREGGGQGAYGYT

V: TRBV3-1/TRBV3-2
D: NA
J: TRBJ2-2
CDR3: ARQPGLHTGELF

V: TRBV9
D: NA
J: TRBJ1-2
CDR3: ASSVTSRPDYGYT

V: TRBV5-6
D: NA
J: TRBJ1-2
CDR3: ASSFSRVRGLYGYT

V: TRBV5-4
D: NA
J: TRBJ1-1
CDR3: ASSLYEGRNTEAF

V: TRBV6-4
D: NA
J: TRBJ2-1
CDR3: ASSDSPGGGNEQF

V: TRBV2
D: NA
J: TRBJ1-5
CDR3: ASSGQPHSNQPQH

V: TRBV12-3/TRBV12-4
D: NA
J: TRBJ1-2
CDR3: ASSQGAGYT

V: TRBV7-6
D: TRBD1
J: TRBJ2-1
CDR3: ASSRGTGLYNEQF

V: TRBV5-4
D: TRBD1
J: TRBJ2-7
CDR3: ASSGDRGVEQY

V: TRBV5-1
D: TRBD2
J: TRBJ2-3
CDR3: ASRQLAGGLDTQY

V: TRBV6-2/TRBV6-3
D: TRBD1
J: TRBJ1-1
CDR3: ASSLQGVNTEAF

V: TRBV19
D: NA
J: TRBJ1-2
CDR3: ASHPGPDYGYT

V: TRBV11-3
D: TRBD1
J: TRBJ2-1
CDR3: ASSLDSRTGEF

V: TRBV4-1
D: NA
J: TRBJ1-5
CDR3: ASSQDDGGPQH

V: TRBV27
D: NA
J: TRBJ2-3
CDR3: ASSKWTLGTDTQY